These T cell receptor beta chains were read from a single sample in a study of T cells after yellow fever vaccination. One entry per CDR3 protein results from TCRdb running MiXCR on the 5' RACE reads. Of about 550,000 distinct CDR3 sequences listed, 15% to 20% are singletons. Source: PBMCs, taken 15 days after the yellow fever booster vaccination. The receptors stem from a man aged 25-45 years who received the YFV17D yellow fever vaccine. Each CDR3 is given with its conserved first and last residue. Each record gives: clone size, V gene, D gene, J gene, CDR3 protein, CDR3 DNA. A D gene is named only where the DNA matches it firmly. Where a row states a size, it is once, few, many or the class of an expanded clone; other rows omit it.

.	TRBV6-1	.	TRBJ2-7	CASRRRGTGISYEQYF	TGTGCCAGCCGAAGGAGAGGCACGGGAATCTCCTACGAGCAGTACTTC
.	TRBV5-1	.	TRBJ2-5	CASSFRGLEETQYF	TGCGCCAGCAGCTTTCGCGGGTTAGAAGAGACCCAGTACTTC
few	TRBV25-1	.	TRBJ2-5	CASKVAGIGETQYF	TGTGCCAGCAAAGTGGCAGGGATCGGTGAGACCCAGTACTTC
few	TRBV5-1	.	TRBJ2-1	CASSLGGEPYNEQFF	TGCGCCAGCAGCTTGGGGGGGGAGCCCTACAATGAGCAGTTCTTC
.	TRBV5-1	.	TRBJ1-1	CASTTGINTEAFF	TGCGCCAGCACAACAGGGATTAACACTGAAGCTTTCTTT
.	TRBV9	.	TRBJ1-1	CASSVDGALNTEAFF	TGTGCCAGCAGCGTAGACGGGGCACTGAACACTGAAGCTTTCTTT
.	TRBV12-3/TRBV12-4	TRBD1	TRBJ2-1	CASSYRDRANEQFF	TGTGCCAGCAGCTACCGGGACAGGGCCAATGAGCAGTTCTTC
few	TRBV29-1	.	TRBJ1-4	CSVHEGNEKLFF	TGCAGCGTCCATGAGGGTAATGAAAAACTGTTTTTT
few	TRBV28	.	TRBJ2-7	CASSSESESLTGTNEQYF	TGTGCCAGCAGTTCAGAATCCGAATCCCTAACGGGGACCAACGAGCAGTACTTC
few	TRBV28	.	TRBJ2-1	CATRPRAAYNEQFF	TGTGCCACAAGGCCTCGGGCAGCTTACAATGAGCAGTTCTTC
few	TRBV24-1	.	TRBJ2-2	CATQGQDTGELFF	TGTGCCACCCAAGGGCAGGACACCGGGGAGCTGTTTTTT
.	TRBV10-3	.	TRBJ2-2	CAISGMYGLFF	TGTGCCATCAGTGGCATGTATGGTCTGTTTTTT
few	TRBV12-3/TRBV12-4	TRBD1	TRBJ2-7	CASSRPWDRVGEQYF	TGTGCCAGCAGCCGCCCCTGGGACAGGGTAGGCGAGCAGTACTTC
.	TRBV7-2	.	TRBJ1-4	CASSSGYPNEKLFF	TGTGCCAGCAGTTCAGGGTATCCTAATGAAAAACTGTTTTTT
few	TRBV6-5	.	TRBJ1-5	CASSYSSGTNQPQHF	TGTGCCAGCAGTTACTCGAGTGGTACCAATCAGCCCCAGCATTTT
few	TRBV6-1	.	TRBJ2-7	CASSLTGTDTYEQYF	TGTGCCAGCAGCCTGACCGGGACGGATACCTACGAGCAGTACTTC
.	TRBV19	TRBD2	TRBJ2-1	CASSNSGFDVEQFF	TGTGCCAGTAGTAATAGCGGGTTTGACGTTGAGCAGTTCTTC
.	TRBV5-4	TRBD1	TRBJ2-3	CASSLDRDGDTQYF	TGTGCCAGCAGCTTAGACAGGGATGGGGATACGCAGTATTTT